The 28 T cell receptor beta chains below were found in one sample sequenced in a study of blood T cell repertoires in COVID-19. Sequencing used immunoSEQ multiplex PCR; TCRdb keeps in-frame clones, though not all of them. The profile shows about 230,000 clones, around 83% of them singletons. Sequenced input: peripheral blood. These receptors were obtained from a woman in her forties or fifties with acute or convalescent COVID-19.

This clone was seen a handful of times. J is TRBJ2-3 and V is TRBV2, with TRBD2 identical over 9 bases. The CDR3 contains 13 residues. Germline V gene sequence: CDR1 SNHLY, CDR2 FYNNEI. With V trimmed by 4 bases and J by 6 bases, 2 bases remained unmatched. CDR3: CASSVAGVDTQYF. DNA for the CDR3: TGTGCCAGCAGTGTAGCGGGAGTGGATACGCAGTATTTT. The whole variable domain, remainder taken from reference TRBV2 and TRBJ2-3, is EPEVTQTPSHQVTQMGQEVILRCVPISNHLYFYWYRQILGQKVEFLVSFYNNEISEKSEIFDDQFSVERPDGSNFTLKIRSTKLEDSAMYFCASSVAGVDTQYFGPGTRLTVL.

The chain links TRBV28 to TRBJ2-2, with a tentative D call TRBD1 (5 bases). The CDR3 extends over 15 amino acids. Deletions cut 3 bases from V and 1 base from J, with 9 bases between. In germline, CDR1 is MDHEN, CDR2 SYDVKM. The CDR3 here is CASSFGALNTGELFF. The CDR3 coding sequence is TGTGCCAGCAGTTTTGGGGCCCTGAACACCGGGGAGCTGTTTTTT.

The chain has TRBV13 and TRBJ1-4; 7 nucleotides match TRBD1. Germline values: CDR1 PRHDT, CDR2 FYEKMQ (reference sequence). V dropped 2 bases and J dropped 4; count of bases not matched to a gene: 4. This CDR3 has 15 amino acids. In nucleotides, the CDR3 is TGTGCCAGCAGCTTATTGGCAGGGGGTAATGAAAAACTGTTTTTT. Protein product: CASSLLAGGNEKLFF.

V and J are TRBV28 and TRBJ2-1, with 10 bases lining up with TRBD2. Germline CDR1 and CDR2: MDHEN and SYDVKM. The CDR3 contains 15 residues. V shed 6 bases and J 7 bases; nucleotides not matched to a gene: 9. CDR3 loop: CASSPSSGRLNEQFF. The CDR3 bases are TGTGCCAGCAGCCCGAGTAGCGGGAGGTTAAATGAGCAGTTCTTC.

The chain links TRBV6-5 to TRBJ2-3; 7 positions match TRBD1. The CDR3 runs to 14 residues. Germline V gene lookup returns CDR1 MNHEY and CDR2 SVGAGI. With 5 bases clipped from V and 4 bases from J, the junction kept 6 bases outside the gene matches. The DNA of the CDR3 is TGTGCCAGCAGTACCACCAGGGGGTCAGATACGCAGTATTTT. Its protein is CASSTTRGSDTQYF.

V and J are TRBV3-1 (or the pseudogene TRBV3-2) and TRBJ2-1; no definite D call. CDR1 is LGHDT, CDR2 YNNKEL, per germline (reference sequence). Trimming shortened V by 4 bases and J by 7 bases, and 17 bases separated the two germline ends. CDR3 length equals 15 residues. In DNA, the CDR3 is TGTGCCAGCAGCCTGCGCGGAGACCCTAAAAATGAGCAGTTCTTC. Protein: CASSLRGDPKNEQFF.

The V and J genes are TRBV11-3 and TRBJ2-1; weak D call: TRBD1 (7 bases). Trimming stripped 5 bases from V and 9 bases from J, with 14 bases between. CDR1 SGHNT and CDR2 YENEEA come from the germline V gene. The CDR3 length is 13 residues. The CDR3 DNA sequence: TGTGCCAGCAGCCCAGGGGGGCCTGGTGAGCAGTTCTTC. It specifies CASSPGGPGEQFF.

This clone is a singleton in its sample. This sequence joins TRBV27 and TRBJ2-2; TRBD1 matches at 8 bases. With V trimmed by 4 bases and J by 4 bases, 8 bases remained unmatched. The CDR3 length is 16 residues. Germline V gene data show CDR1 as MNHEY and CDR2 as SMNVEV (reference sequence). CDR3 sequence: CASSYRSGGRTGELFF. CDR3 DNA sequence: TGTGCCAGCAGTTATAGGTCAGGGGGCCGCACCGGGGAGCTGTTTTTT.

This sequence joins TRBV4-2 and TRBJ2-6; 7 positions agree with TRBD1. The CDR3 sequence is 16 residues long. The V gene end was trimmed by 0 bases and the J gene end by 4 bases; junction bases not matched to a gene: 3. Per the germline V gene, CDR1 is LGHNA and CDR2 is YNFKEQ. DNA of the CDR3: TGTGCCAGCAGCCAAGAAACAGGGGCCGGGGCCAACGTCCTGACTTTC. Translation: CASSQETGAGANVLTF.

V is TRBV28 and J is TRBJ1-1; D gene unclear. Germline V gives CDR1 MDHEN, CDR2 SYDVKM. Trimming cost V 10 bases and J 7 bases, with 13 bases left between them. The CDR3 totals 11 residues. In DNA, the CDR3 is TGTGCCACCTCAGAATTCAGTGAAGCTTTCTTT. Protein sequence: CATSEFSEAFF.

This sequence joins TRBV28 and TRBJ2-5; 8 bases align to TRBD1. CDR1 is MDHEN and CDR2 is SYDVKM in the germline V gene. The CDR3 loop spans 15 amino acids. With V trimmed by 3 bases and J by 4 bases, 7 bases remained unmatched. The CDR3 DNA is TGTGCCAGCAGTTTCCAAGGACAGGGCTTAGAGACCCAGTACTTC. Translation: CASSFQGQGLETQYF.

V is TRBV5-1 and J is TRBJ2-1, with TRBD2 identical over 10 bases. Trimming removed 0 bases from V and 2 bases from J; junction bases left unmatched: 11. CDR3 length equals 19 residues. The germline gives CDR1 SGHRS, CDR2 YFSETQ. DNA for the CDR3: TGCGCCAGCAGCTTGGTATGGGTACGGACTAGCGGCACCTACAATGAGCAGTTCTTC. This sequence encodes CASSLVWVRTSGTYNEQFF.

The chain carries TRBV7-2 and TRBJ1-2; D might be TRBD1 (6 bases). CDR1 and CDR2 (germline): SGHTA, FQGNSA. The CDR3 runs 14 residues. Trimming shortened V by 0 bases and J by 4 bases, and 9 bases separated the two germline ends. DNA for the CDR3: TGTGCCAGCAGCTTAGCCAGGGGCCCCTATGGCTACACCTTC. Its protein is CASSLARGPYGYTF.

This clone was detected once. The chain links TRBV9 to TRBJ2-2, with a possible D match to TRBD2 (5 bases). The germline gives CDR1 SGDLS, CDR2 YYNGEE. CDR3 length: 13 amino acids. The V gene lost 4 bases and the J gene lost 6 bases, with 10 bases spanning the gap. As DNA, the CDR3 is TGTGCCAGCAGCCCCCGGGGTTCCGGGGAGCTGTTTTTT. It yields the protein CASSPRGSGELFF.

This clone was recorded once. This rearrangement joins TRBV7-8 to TRBJ1-5, with TRBD1 matching over 7 bases. The CDR3 is 15 amino acids. V lost 8 bases, J lost 9 bases, and 16 bases stayed unmatched. Germline V gene sequence: CDR1 SGHVS, CDR2 FQNEAQ. CDR3 protein: CASPPRDRGDRPQHF. The CDR3 nucleotides are TGTGCCAGCCCACCCCGGGACAGAGGCGATCGGCCCCAGCATTTT.

This rearrangement joins TRBV29-1 to TRBJ2-3, with 9 bases lining up with TRBD2. The trim removed 6 bases at V and 1 base at J, leaving 8 bases unmatched. The CDR3 runs 15 residues. The germline V gene has CDR1 SQVTM and CDR2 ANQGSEA. In nucleotides, the CDR3 is TGCAGCGTGAGGAGTTTAGCGGGGGGCACAGATACGCAGTATTTT. It codes for CSVRSLAGGTDTQYF.

The chain has TRBV11-3 and TRBJ1-1; 10 positions agree with TRBD1. With V trimmed by 5 bases and J by 0 bases, 3 bases remained unmatched. The CDR3 is made up of 15 amino acids. Germline V gene lookup returns CDR1 SGHNT and CDR2 YENEEA. Here the CDR3 DNA reads TGTGCCAGCAGCCCCGGACAGGGGGTGAACACTGAAGCTTTCTTT. Amino acids: CASSPGQGVNTEAFF.

CDR3 residues: CASSFSQNTEAFF. Here the CDR3 DNA reads TGCGCCAGCAGCTTTTCACAGAACACTGAAGCTTTCTTT. The V gene is TRBV5-1, the J gene TRBJ1-1; no definite D call. Trimming pared 2 bases from V and 1 base from J, leaving 6 bases between. Germline V gives CDR1 SGHRS, CDR2 YFSETQ. The CDR3 length is 13 residues.

The chain joins TRBV5-1 to TRBJ1-6; D perhaps matches TRBD1 (5 bases). The V gene's germline CDR1 is SGHRS and CDR2 YFSETQ. There are 14 residues in the CDR3. V dropped 0 bases and J dropped 7 bases, with 8 bases sitting between them. CDR3 nucleotide sequence: TGCGCCAGCAGCTTGGAGACAGCGAATTCACCCCTCCACTTT. It codes for CASSLETANSPLHF.

This chain joins TRBV2 and TRBJ1-2; D is unresolved. V gave up 8 bases and J gave up 4 bases, with 8 bases separating them. The CDR3 is 11 residues long. Germline loops: CDR1 SNHLY, CDR2 FYNNEI. The CDR3 DNA sequence: TGTGCCAGCGGGTCGGGCTATGGCTACACCTTC. As protein: CASGSGYGYTF. Full variable domain (outside the CDR3, taken from reference TRBV2 and TRBJ1-2): EPEVTQTPSHQVTQMGQEVILRCVPISNHLYFYWYRQILGQKVEFLVSFYNNEISEKSEIFDDQFSVERPDGSNFTLKIRSTKLEDSAMYFCASGSGYGYTFGSGTRLTVV.

The chain is built from TRBV9 and TRBJ1-1; a weak D match, TRBD1 (5 bases). Germline V gene sequence: CDR1 SGDLS, CDR2 YYNGEE. This CDR3 contains 15 residues. V gave up 0 bases and J gave up 1 base, with 10 bases separating them. In DNA, the CDR3 is TGTGCCAGCAGCGTAGAAGCACAGGCGAACACTGAAGCTTTCTTT. This gives the protein CASSVEAQANTEAFF.

The chain uses TRBV6-6 and TRBJ1-6, with TRBD1 matching over 7 bases. The V gene's germline CDR1 is MNHNY and CDR2 SVGAGI (reference sequence). V gave up 6 bases and J gave up 6 bases; unmatched junction bases: 8. This CDR3 comprises 15 residues. In nucleotides, the CDR3 is TGTGCCAGCAGAGCCGGACAGGAGGGTAATTCACCCCTCCACTTT. Translation: CASRAGQEGNSPLHF.

There are a few counts of this clone. This chain joins TRBV28 and TRBJ1-4, with 10 nucleotides matching TRBD1. Germline assignment: CDR1 MDHEN and CDR2 SYDVKM. The CDR3 covers 15 residues. The trim removed 2 bases at V and 8 bases at J, leaving 5 bases unmatched. CDR3 nucleotide sequence: TGTGCCAGCAGTTTACCGACAGGGGGCGGCGAAAAACTGTTTTTT. Its translation: CASSLPTGGGEKLFF.

CDR3 sequence reads: CASSQVTLDSGNTIYF. In DNA, the CDR3 is TGTGCCAGCTCACAGGTGACACTAGACTCTGGAAACACCATATATTTT. V is TRBV18 and J is TRBJ1-3; D is uncertain. The CDR3 has 16 amino acids. Germline V gene data show CDR1 as KGHSH and CDR2 as LQKENI. V lost 4 bases, J lost 0 bases, and 13 bases lay in between.

This chain uses TRBV5-1 with TRBJ1-2, with unresolved D. Germline values: CDR1 SGHRS, CDR2 YFSETQ. CDR3 length: 13 amino acids. V was clipped by 2 bases and J by 0 bases, with 5 bases between them. In nucleotides, the CDR3 is TGCGCCAGCAGCTTAGGAGCTAACTATGGCTACACCTTC. As protein: CASSLGANYGYTF.

This chain joins TRBV19 and TRBJ2-1, with TRBD2 matching over 7 bases. The CDR3 runs to 18 residues. Germline values: CDR1 LNHDA, CDR2 SQIVND (reference sequence). Trimming removed 3 bases from V and 0 bases from J; junction bases left unmatched: 11. The CDR3 nucleotides are TGTGCCAGTAGTATCGGCGGGAGACTGTTAAGCTCCTACAATGAGCAGTTCTTC. Its translation: CASSIGGRLLSSYNEQFF.

V is TRBV4-2 and J is TRBJ2-5; D perhaps matches TRBD2 (5 bases). The V end lost 2 bases, the J end lost 4 bases, and 8 bases lay between the germline ends. Germline CDR1 reads LGHNA; CDR2 reads YNFKEQ. The CDR3 length is 13 residues. CDR3 residues: CASSQLRVETQYF. In DNA form, the CDR3 reads TGTGCCAGCAGCCAATTGAGGGTAGAGACCCAGTACTTC.

The chain employs TRBV5-1 and TRBJ1-2; D is perhaps TRBD1 (6 bases). V lost 6 bases and J lost 0, with 15 bases in between. Per germline, CDR1 SGHRS and CDR2 YFSETQ. The CDR3 sequence is 15 residues long. CDR3 amino acids: CASTQGPGTNYGYTF. In DNA form, the CDR3 reads TGCGCCAGCACCCAGGGGCCGGGAACTAACTATGGCTACACCTTC.